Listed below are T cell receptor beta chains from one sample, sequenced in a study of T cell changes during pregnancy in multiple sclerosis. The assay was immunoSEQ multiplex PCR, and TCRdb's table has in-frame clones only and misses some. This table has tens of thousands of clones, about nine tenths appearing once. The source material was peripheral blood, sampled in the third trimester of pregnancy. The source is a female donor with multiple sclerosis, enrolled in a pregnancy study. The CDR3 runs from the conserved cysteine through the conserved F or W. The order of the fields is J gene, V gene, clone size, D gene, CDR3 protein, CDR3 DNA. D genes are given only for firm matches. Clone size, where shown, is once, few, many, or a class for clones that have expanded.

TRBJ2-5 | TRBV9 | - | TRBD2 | CASSLRSGGTQYF | TGTGCCAGCAGCTTAAGGTCGGGGGGGACCCAGTACTTC
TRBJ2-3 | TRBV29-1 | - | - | CSVGSRGTDTQYF | TGCAGCGTTGGGAGCCGGGGCACAGATACGCAGTATTTT
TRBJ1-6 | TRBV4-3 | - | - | CASSQDSGTSSPLHF | TGCGCCAGCAGCCAAGATTCCGGGACTAGCTCACCCCTCCACTTT
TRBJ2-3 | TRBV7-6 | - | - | CASSPLVAAADTQYF | TGTGCCAGCAGCCCACTGGTGGCGGCGGCAGATACGCAGTATTTT
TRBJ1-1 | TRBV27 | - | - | CASSLDGALGAFF | TGTGCCAGCAGTTTAGACGGAGCCCTAGGAGCTTTCTTT
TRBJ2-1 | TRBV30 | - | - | CAWSLLLPNEQFF | TGTGCCTGGAGTTTACTTCTCCCCAATGAGCAGTTCTTC
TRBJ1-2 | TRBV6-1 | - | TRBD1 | CASSEVPQGGGYTF | TGTGCCAGCAGTGAAGTGCCACAGGGGGGGGGCTACACCTTC
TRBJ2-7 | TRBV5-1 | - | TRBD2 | CASSLVLAGRSSYEQYF | TGCGCCAGCAGCTTGGTACTAGCGGGACGCAGCTCCTACGAGCAGTACTTC
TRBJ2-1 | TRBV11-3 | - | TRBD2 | CASSSQRPGLGSYNEQFF | TGTGCCAGCAGCTCTCAAAGACCGGGACTAGGCTCCTACAATGAGCAGTTCTTC
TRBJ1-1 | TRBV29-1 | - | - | CSVGGWNTEAFF | TGCAGCGTGGGGGGATGGAACACTGAAGCTTTCTTT
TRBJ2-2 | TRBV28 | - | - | CASTIGGDTGELFF | TGTGCCAGCACCATAGGGGGGGACACCGGGGAGCTGTTTTTT
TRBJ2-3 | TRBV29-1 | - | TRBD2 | CSVAWLAGRTSTDTQYF | TGCAGCGTTGCCTGGCTAGCGGGAAGAACTAGCACAGATACGCAGTATTTT
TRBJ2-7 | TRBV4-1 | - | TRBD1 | CASSQETGSNEQYF | TGCGCCAGCAGCCAAGAGACAGGGTCCAACGAGCAGTACTTC
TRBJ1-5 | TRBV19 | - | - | CASKSRDRTTSNQPQHF | TGTGCCAGTAAATCAAGAGACAGAACAACTAGCAATCAGCCCCAGCATTTT
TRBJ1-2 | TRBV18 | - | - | CTSSRLSGYGYTF | TGTACCAGCTCACGCCTAAGCGGGTATGGCTACACCTTC
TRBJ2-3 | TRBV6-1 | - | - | CASSNTDTQYF | TGTGCCAGCAGCAACACAGATACGCAGTATTTT
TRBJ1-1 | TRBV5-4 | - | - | CASCSFGNTEAFF | TGTGCCAGCTGCTCCTTCGGGAACACTGAAGCTTTCTTT
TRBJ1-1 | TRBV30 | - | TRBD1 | CAWGGQVVAFF | TGTGCCTGGGGAGGACAGGTTGTAGCTTTCTTT
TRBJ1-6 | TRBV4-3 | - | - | CASSQGGGGSYNSPLHF | TGCGCCAGCAGCCAAGGAGGGGGGGGCTCCTATAATTCACCCCTCCACTTT
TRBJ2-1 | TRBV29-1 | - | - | CSALFNEQFF | TGCAGCGCCTTGTTTAATGAGCAGTTCTTC
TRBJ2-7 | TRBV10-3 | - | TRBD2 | CAISESSGGASYEQYF | TGTGCCATCAGTGAATCCAGCGGGGGGGCCTCCTACGAGCAGTACTTC
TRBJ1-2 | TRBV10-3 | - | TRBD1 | CAIGDRDSPNYGYTF | TGTGCCATCGGGGACAGGGACAGTCCTAACTATGGCTACACCTTC
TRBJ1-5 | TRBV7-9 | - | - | CASSLGSGLAGNQPQHF | TGTGCCAGCAGCTTAGGTTCGGGACTCGCGGGCAATCAGCCCCAGCATTTT
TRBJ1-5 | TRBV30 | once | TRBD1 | CAWSQGGSNQPQHF | TGTGCCTGGAGTCAGGGGGGAAGCAATCAGCCCCAGCATTTT
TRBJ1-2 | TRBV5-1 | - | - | CASINDVGGYTF | TGCGCCAGCATCAATGACGTCGGGGGCTACACCTTC
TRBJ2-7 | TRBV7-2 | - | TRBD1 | CASSFKEDRVYEQYF | TGTGCCAGCAGCTTTAAAGAGGACAGGGTCTACGAGCAGTACTTC
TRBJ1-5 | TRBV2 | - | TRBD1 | CASSEKLSGTGKPQPQHF | TGTGCCAGCAGTGAAAAACTATCCGGGACAGGGAAGCCCCAGCCCCAGCATTTT
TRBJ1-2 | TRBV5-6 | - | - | CASSSTGGDFYGYTF | TGTGCCAGCAGCTCTACCGGAGGAGACTTCTATGGCTACACCTTC
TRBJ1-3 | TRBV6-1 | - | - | CASSEGSRGSGNTIYF | TGTGCCAGCAGTGAAGGCAGCAGGGGCTCTGGAAACACCATATATTTT
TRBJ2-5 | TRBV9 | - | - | CASSDHRNNQETQYF | TGTGCCAGCAGCGACCACAGGAATAACCAAGAGACCCAGTACTTC
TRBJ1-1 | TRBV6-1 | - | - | CASSEDRDRYTEAFF | TGTGCCAGCAGTGAAGATCGTGACAGATACACTGAAGCTTTCTTT
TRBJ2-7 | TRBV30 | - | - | CAWTKGGGGENYEQYF | TGTGCCTGGACCAAAGGAGGGGGAGGGGAGAACTACGAGCAGTACTTC
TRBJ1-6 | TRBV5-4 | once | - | CASSLLDSSSYNSPLHF | TGTGCCAGCAGCTTGCTGGACTCTAGCTCCTATAATTCACCCCTCCACTTT
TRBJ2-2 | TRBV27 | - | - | CASKGGPNTGELFF | TGTGCCAGCAAGGGCGGGCCGAACACCGGGGAGCTGTTTTTT
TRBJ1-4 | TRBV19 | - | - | CASSSGQGLEKLFF | TGTGCCAGTAGTTCTGGGCAGGGCTTAGAAAAACTGTTTTTT
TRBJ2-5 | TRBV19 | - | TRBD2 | CASSTSGRETQYF | TGTGCCAGTAGTACTAGCGGGAGAGAGACCCAGTACTTC
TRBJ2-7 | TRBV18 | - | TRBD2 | CASSPLAGAYEQYF | TGTGCCAGCTCACCACTAGCGGGAGCCTACGAGCAGTACTTC
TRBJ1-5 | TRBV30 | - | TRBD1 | CAWSVKDRGWGPFGNQPQHF | TGTGCCTGGAGTGTAAAGGACAGGGGTTGGGGGCCTTTCGGCAATCAGCCCCAGCATTTT
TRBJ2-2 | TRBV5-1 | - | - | CASSTGTVTGELFF | TGCGCCAGCAGCACCGGGACTGTCACCGGGGAGCTGTTTTTT
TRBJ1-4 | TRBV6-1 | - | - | CASSEWGHGRLFF | TGTGCCAGCAGTGAGTGGGGCCACGGGAGGCTGTTTTTT
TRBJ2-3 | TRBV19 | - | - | CASSIGQGGGDTQYF | TGTGCCAGTAGTATTGGACAGGGAGGGGGGGATACGCAGTATTTT
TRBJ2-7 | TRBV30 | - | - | CALSGHSEQYF | TGTGCCTTGAGCGGACACAGCGAGCAGTACTTC
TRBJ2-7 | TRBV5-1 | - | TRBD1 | CASSRGQTSYEQYF | TGCGCCAGCAGCAGGGGACAGACCTCCTACGAGCAGTACTTC